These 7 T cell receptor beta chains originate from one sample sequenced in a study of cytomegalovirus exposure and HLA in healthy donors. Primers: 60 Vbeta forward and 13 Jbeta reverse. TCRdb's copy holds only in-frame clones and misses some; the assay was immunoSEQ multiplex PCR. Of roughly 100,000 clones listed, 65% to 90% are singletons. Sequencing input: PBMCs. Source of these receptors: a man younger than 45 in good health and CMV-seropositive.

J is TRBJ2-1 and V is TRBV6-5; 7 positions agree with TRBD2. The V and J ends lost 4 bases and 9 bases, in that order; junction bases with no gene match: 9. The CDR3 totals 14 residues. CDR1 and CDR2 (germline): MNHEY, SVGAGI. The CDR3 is CASSFRREGSEQFF. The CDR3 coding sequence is TGTGCCAGCAGTTTCAGGAGGGAGGGAAGTGAGCAGTTCTTC.

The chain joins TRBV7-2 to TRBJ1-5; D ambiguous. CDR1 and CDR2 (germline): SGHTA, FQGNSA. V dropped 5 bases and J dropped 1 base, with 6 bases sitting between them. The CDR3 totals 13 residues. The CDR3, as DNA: TGTGCCAGCAGCCGCGGGAGCAATCAGCCCCAGCATTTT. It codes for CASSRGSNQPQHF. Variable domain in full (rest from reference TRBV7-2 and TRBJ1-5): GAGVSQSPSNKVTEKGKDVELRCDPISGHTALYWYRQSLGQGLEFLIYFQGNSAPDKSGLPSDRFSAERTGGSVSTLTIQRTQQEDSAVYLCASSRGSNQPQHFGDGTRLSIL.

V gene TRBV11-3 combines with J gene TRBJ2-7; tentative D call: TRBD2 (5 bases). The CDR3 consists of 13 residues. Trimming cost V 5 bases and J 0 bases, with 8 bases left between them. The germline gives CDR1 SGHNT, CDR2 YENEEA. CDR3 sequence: CASSGGNSYEQYF. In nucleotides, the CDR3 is TGTGCCAGCAGCGGAGGCAACTCCTACGAGCAGTACTTC. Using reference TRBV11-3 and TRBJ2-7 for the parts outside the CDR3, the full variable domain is EAGVVQSPRYKIIEKKQPVAFWCNPISGHNTLYWYLQNLGQGPELLIRYENEEAVDDSQLPKDRFSAERLKGVDSTLKIQPAELGDSAVYLCASSGGNSYEQYFGPGTRLTVT.

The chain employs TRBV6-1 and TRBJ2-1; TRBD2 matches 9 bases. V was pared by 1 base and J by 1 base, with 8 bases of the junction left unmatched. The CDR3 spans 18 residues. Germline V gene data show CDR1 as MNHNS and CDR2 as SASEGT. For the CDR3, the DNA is TGTGCCAGCAGTGAAGACGTCAGGAGCGGGAGGTCCTACAATGAGCAGTTCTTC. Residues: CASSEDVRSGRSYNEQFF.

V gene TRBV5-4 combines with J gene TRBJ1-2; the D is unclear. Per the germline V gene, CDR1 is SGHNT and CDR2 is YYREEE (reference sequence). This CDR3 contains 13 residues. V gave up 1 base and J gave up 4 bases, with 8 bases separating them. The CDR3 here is CASSLPPGYGYTF. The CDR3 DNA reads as TGTGCCAGCAGCTTGCCTCCGGGCTATGGCTACACCTTC.

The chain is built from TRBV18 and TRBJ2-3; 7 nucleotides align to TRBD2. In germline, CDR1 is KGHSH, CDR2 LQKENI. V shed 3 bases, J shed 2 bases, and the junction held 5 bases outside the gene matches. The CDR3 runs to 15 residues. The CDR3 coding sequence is TGTGCCAGCTCACCGAAAGCGGGAATCACAGATACGCAGTATTTT. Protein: CASSPKAGITDTQYF. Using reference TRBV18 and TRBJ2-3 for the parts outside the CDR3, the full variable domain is NAGVMQNPRHLVRRRGQEARLRCSPMKGHSHVYWYRQLPEEGLKFMVYLQKENIIDESGMPKERFSAEFPKEGPSILRIQQVVRGDSAAYFCASSPKAGITDTQYFGPGTRLTVL.

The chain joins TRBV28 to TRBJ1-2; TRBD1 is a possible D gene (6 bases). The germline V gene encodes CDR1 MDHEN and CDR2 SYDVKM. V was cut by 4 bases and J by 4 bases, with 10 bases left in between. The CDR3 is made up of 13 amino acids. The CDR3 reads CASSSDRSYGYTF. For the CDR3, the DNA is TGTGCCAGCAGTTCCGACAGGTCCTATGGCTACACCTTC.